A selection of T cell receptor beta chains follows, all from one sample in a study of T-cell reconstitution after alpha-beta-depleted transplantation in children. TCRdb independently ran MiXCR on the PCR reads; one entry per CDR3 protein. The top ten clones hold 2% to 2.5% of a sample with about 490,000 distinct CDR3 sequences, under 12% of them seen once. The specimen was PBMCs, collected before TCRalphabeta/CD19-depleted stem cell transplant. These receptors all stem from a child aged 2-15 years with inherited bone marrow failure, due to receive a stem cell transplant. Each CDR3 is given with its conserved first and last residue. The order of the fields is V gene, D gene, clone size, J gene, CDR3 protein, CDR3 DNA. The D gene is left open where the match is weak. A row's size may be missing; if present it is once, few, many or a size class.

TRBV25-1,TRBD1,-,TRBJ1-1,CASRDRGKTEAFF,TGTGCCAGCAGAGACAGGGGAAAGACTGAAGCTTTCTTT
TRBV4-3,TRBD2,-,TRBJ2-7,CASSQDYGYGSGITYEQYF,TGCGCCAGCAGCCAAGATTATGGGTATGGTAGCGGGATCACCTACGAGCAGTACTTC
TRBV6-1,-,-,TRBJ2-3,CASTSTDRQYF,TGTGCCAGTACGAGCACAGATAGGCAGTATTTT
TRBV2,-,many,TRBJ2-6,CASSEDGDKANVLTF,TGTGCCAGCAGTGAAGATGGGGACAAGGCCAACGTCCTGACTTTC
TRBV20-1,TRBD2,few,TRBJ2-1,CSARRRGGRTSNHNEQFF,TGCAGTGCTAGAAGGAGGGGCGGGAGAACTTCAAACCACAATGAGCAGTTCTTC
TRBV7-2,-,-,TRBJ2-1,CASSLFASPPREQFF,TGTGCCAGCAGCTTATTCGCTAGCCCCCCCCGTGAGCAGTTCTTC
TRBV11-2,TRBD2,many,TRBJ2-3,CASSFALAGATDTQYF,TGTGCCAGCAGTTTCGCACTAGCGGGAGCAACAGATACGCAGTATTTT
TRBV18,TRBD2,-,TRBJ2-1,CASSPPGLAGGPGQFF,TGTGCCAGCTCACCACCTGGACTAGCGGGAGGGCCTGGGCAGTTCTTC
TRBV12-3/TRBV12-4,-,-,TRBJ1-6,CASTKWGYDSPLHF,TGTGCCAGCACCAAATGGGGGTATGATTCACCCCTCCACTTT
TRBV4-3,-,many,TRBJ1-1,CASSQEGGSNTEAFF,TGCGCCAGCAGCCAAGAGGGAGGATCGAACACTGAAGCTTTCTTT
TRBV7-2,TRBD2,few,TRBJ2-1,CASSYPLAGTYNEQFF,TGTGCCAGCAGCTACCCACTAGCGGGGACCTACAATGAGCAGTTCTTC
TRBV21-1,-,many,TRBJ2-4,CASSKVKGHLAKNIQYF,TGTGCCAGCAGCAAAGTAAAGGGACACCTAGCCAAAAACATTCAGTACTTC
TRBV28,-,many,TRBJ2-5,CASSQVPWGAEETQYF,TGTGCCAGCAGTCAAGTACCCTGGGGGGCGGAGGAGACCCAGTACTTC
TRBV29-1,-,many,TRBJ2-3,CSVEEAGPDTQYF,TGCAGCGTTGAAGAGGCAGGGCCAGATACGCAGTATTTT
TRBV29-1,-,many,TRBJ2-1,CSVARGDEQFF,TGCAGCGTTGCCAGGGGCGATGAGCAGTTCTTC
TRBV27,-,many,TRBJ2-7,CASSVTGSSYEQYF,TGTGCCAGCAGTGTGACCGGGAGCTCCTACGAGCAGTACTTC
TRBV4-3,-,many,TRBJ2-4,CASSQSGSAKNIQYF,TGCGCCAGCAGCCAATCAGGTTCGGCCAAAAACATTCAGTACTTC
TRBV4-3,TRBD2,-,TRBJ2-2,CASSQFHFGGLAGPGELFF,TGCGCCAGCAGCCAGTTTCATTTCGGGGGACTAGCGGGCCCCGGGGAGCTGTTTTTT
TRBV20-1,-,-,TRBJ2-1,CCASLRGKGGFFHNEQFF,TGCTGTGCTAGCCTGCGGGGAAAGGGTGGGTTTTTTCACAATGAGCAGTTCTTC
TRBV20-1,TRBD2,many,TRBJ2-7,CSAREQGSGRNEQYF,TGCAGTGCTAGAGAACAGGGTAGCGGGAGAAACGAGCAGTACTTC
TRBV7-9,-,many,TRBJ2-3,CASSVTSWLTDTQYF,TGTGCCAGCAGTGTAACATCATGGCTCACAGATACGCAGTATTTT
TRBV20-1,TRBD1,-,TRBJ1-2,CSALGQGAGGYTF,TGCAGTGCTCTCGGACAGGGGGCCGGGGGCTACACCTTC
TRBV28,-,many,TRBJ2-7,CASSTPALVTYEQYF,TGTGCCAGCAGTACCCCTGCCCTTGTAACCTACGAGCAGTACTTC
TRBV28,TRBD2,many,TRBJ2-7,CASSVLRLAGAYEQYF,TGTGCCAGCAGTGTCCTCCGCCTAGCGGGAGCCTACGAGCAGTACTTC
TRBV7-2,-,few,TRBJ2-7,CASSTPASRFLEQYF,TGTGCCAGCAGTACCCCTGCTAGTCGTTTCCTTGAGCAGTACTTC
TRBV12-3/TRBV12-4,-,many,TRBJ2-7,CASSFYYHPYEQYF,TGTGCCAGCAGTTTCTACTACCACCCCTACGAGCAGTACTTC
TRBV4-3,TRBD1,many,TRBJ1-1,CASSQVLYRGNTEAFF,TGCGCCAGCAGCCAAGTTCTGTACAGGGGAAACACTGAAGCTTTCTTT
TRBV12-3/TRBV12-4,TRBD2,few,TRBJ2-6,CAILGGGIRSGANVLTF,TGTGCCATCCTGGGCGGGGGAATTAGGTCTGGGGCCAACGTCCTGACTTTC
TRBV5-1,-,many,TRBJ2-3,CASSLAGAGADTQYF,TGCGCCAGCAGCTTGGCGGGAGCGGGCGCAGATACGCAGTATTTT
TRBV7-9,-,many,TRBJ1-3,CASSPTGSSGNTIYF,TGTGCCAGCAGCCCGACAGGAAGCTCTGGAAACACCATATATTTT